The source of this T cell receptor beta chain is a study of vaccination and CD4 T cells after COVID-19. Study information: In the convalescent group, nasal swab PCR was SARS-CoV-2 positive; nine cases were mild and one severe. Timing of post-vaccine sample collection was a median roughly 66 days after dose two, with a range of 14 to 241. The peptides that stimulated the cells were overlapping spike peptides from SARS-CoV-2, HCoV-NL63, HCoV-OC43 and HCoV-229E.

Oncomine TCR Beta short-read sequencing was applied to DNA from cultured CD4+ T cells. Using its own MiXCR run on the PCR reads, TCRdb lists one record per CDR3 protein. The table lists around 16,000 distinct CDR3 sequences, roughly 71% of them singletons, with 15% to 20% in the top ten. Whole-study findings and limits: Researchers report that a median approximately 85% of reactive clones in convalescent patients surfaced only post-vaccination.

Germline V gene sequence: CDR1 LNHDA, CDR2 SQIVND (reference sequence). This CDR3 is 12 amino acids long. Deletions cut 8 bases from V and 10 bases from J, with 17 bases between. This sample's treatment: approximately 10-day PBMC culture with coronavirus spike peptide pools or control peptides (ViraFEST assay). On this clonotype: Antigen unknown.

The sequence came from a human donor who had recovered from COVID-19. V and J are TRBV19 and TRBJ1-2, with D uncertain. Sequencing was done on a sample of CD4+ T cells from blood, cultured in vitro. The CDR3 DNA sequence: TGTGCCAGTCGTCAGGAGCCTCTAGACTACACCTTC. Translation gives CASRQEPLDYTF.